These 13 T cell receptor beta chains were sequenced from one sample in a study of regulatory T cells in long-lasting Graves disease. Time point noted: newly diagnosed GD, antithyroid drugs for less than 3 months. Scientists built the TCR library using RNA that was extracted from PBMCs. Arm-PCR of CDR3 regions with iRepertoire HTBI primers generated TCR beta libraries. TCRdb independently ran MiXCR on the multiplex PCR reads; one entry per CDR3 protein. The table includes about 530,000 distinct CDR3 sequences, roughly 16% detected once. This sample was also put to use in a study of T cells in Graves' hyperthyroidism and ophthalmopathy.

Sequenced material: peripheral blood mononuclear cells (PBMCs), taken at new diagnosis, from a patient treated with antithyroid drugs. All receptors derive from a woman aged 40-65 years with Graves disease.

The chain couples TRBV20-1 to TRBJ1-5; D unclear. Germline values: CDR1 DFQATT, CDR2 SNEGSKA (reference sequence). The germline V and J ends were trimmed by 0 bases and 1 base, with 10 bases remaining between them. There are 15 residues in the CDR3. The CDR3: CSARDEDRSNQPQHF. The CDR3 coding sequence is TGCAGTGCTAGAGATGAGGACCGGAGCAATCAGCCCCAGCATTTT.

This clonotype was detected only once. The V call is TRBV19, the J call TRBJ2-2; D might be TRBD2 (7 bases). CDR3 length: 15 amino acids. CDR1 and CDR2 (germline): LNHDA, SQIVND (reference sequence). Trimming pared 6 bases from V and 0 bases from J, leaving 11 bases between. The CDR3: CASRGGDTNTGELFF. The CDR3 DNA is TGTGCCAGTAGGGGGGGGGACACGAACACCGGGGAGCTGTTTTTT.

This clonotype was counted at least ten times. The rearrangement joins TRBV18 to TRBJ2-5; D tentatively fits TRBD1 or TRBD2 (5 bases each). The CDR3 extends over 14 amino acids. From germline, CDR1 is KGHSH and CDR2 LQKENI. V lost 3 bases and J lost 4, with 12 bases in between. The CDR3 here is CASSPRDGGETQYF. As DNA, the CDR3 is TGTGCCAGCTCACCCAGGGATGGGGGAGAGACCCAGTACTTC.

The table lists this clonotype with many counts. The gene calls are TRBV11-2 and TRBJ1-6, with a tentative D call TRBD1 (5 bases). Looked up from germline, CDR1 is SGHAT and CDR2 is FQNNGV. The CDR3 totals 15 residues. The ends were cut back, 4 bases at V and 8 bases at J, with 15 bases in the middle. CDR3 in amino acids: CASSSTQGAHSPLHF. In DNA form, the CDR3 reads TGTGCCAGCAGCTCTACCCAGGGTGCGCATTCACCCCTCCACTTT.

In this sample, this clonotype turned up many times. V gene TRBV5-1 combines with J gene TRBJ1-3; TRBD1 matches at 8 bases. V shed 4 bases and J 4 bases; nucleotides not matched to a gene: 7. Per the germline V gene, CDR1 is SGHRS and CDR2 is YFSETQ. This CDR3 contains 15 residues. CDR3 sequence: CASSPVGQGGNTIYF. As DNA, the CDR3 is TGCGCCAGCAGCCCGGTAGGACAGGGCGGAAACACCATATATTTT.

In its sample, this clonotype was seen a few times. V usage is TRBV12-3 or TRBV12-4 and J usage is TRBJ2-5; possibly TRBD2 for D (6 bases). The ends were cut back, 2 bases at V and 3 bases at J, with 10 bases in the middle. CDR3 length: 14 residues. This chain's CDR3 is CASSLQGGKETQYF. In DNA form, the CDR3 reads TGTGCCAGCAGTTTACAGGGAGGAAAAGAGACCCAGTACTTC.

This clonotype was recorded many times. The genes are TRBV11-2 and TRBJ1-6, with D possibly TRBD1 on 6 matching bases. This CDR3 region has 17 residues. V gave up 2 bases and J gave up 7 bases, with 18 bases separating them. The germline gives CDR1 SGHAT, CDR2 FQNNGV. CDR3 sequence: CASSLYREGPYNSPLHF. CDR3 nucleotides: TGTGCCAGCAGCTTATACAGGGAAGGCCCGTACAATTCACCCCTCCACTTT.

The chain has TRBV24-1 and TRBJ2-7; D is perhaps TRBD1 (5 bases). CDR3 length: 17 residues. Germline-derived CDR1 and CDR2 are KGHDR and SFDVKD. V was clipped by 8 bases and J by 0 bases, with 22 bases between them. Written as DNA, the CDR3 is TGTGCCACCACCCCCCACATAGGGGCGTTAAGCTCCTACGAGCAGTACTTC. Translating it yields CATTPHIGALSSYEQYF.

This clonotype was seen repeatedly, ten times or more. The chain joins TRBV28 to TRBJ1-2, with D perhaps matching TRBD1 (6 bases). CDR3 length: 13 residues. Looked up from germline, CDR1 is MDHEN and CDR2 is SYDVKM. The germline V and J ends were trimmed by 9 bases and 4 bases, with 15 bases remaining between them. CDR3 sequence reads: CASRVTGGYGYTF. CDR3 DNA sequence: TGTGCCAGTAGAGTGACAGGCGGCTATGGCTACACCTTC.

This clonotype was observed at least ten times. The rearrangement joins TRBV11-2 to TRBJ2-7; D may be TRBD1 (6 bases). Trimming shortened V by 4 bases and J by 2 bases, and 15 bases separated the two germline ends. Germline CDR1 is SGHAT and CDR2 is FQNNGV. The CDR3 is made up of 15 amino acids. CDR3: CASSSYDGTTYEQYF. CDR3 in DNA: TGTGCCAGCAGCTCGTACGACGGGACAACCTACGAGCAGTACTTC.

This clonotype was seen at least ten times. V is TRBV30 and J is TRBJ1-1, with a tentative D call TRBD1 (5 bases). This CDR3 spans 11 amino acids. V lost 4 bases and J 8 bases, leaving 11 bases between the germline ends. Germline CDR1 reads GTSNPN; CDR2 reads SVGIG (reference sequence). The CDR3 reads CAWTQGFEAFF. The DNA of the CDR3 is TGTGCCTGGACTCAGGGTTTCGAAGCTTTCTTT.

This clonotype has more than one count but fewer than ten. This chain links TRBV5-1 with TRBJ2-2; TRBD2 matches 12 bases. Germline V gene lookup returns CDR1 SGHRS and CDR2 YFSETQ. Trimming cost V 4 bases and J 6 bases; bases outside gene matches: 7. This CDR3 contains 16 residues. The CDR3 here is CASSQTGTSGPGELFF. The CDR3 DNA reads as TGCGCCAGCAGCCAAACCGGGACTAGCGGGCCCGGGGAGCTGTTTTTT.

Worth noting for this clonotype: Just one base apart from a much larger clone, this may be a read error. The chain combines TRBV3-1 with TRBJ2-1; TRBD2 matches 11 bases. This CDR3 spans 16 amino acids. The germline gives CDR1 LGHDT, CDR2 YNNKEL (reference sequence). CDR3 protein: CAGSDWTSGSYNEQFF. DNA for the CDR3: TGTGCCGGCAGCGACTGGACTAGCGGGTCCTACAATGAGCAGTTCTTC.